Sequencing of this T cell receptor (beta chain) was carried out in a study of blood T cell repertoires in COVID-19. Study as a whole: Samples taken during acute and convalescent COVID-19 were collected in the United States, Italy and Spain. The cDNA or gDNA used as material had been derived from T cells, B-cell-depleted T cells, or PBMCs.

Authors' data handling: Amplification of reference gene primers was used by the study to estimate nucleated cell counts. Assay used: immunoSEQ multiplex PCR; TCRdb lists only in-frame clones, some missing. V, J and clone size are taken as reported in that table, and D and trimming were inferred from the DNA itself. The sample shows tens of thousands of clones, approximately 80% of them seen only once. The material sequenced was peripheral blood. The TCR comes from a human donor in a cohort sampled during active COVID-19.

CDR3 sequence reads: CASSPVGGVDSPLHF. CDR3 coding DNA: TGTGCCAGCAGCCCAGTGGGGGGAGTGGACTCACCCCTCCACTTT. The chain has TRBV11-2 and TRBJ1-6; D is perhaps TRBD1 (5 bases). Germline V lookup: CDR1 SGHAT, CDR2 FQNNGV. The CDR3 totals 15 residues. V lost 5 bases to trimming and J lost 10 bases, with 18 bases between them. Full variable domain (outside the CDR3, taken from reference TRBV11-2 and TRBJ1-6): EAGVAQSPRYKIIEKRQSVAFWCNPISGHATLYWYQQILGQGPKLLIQFQNNGVVDDSQLPKDRFSAERLKGVDSTLKIQPAKLEDSAVYLCASSPVGGVDSPLHFGNGTRLTVT.